This is a list of T cell receptor beta chains from one sample in a study of cytomegalovirus exposure and HLA in healthy donors. Clones were sequenced by immunoSEQ multiplex PCR, and TCRdb holds only the in-frame ones, with some missing. The sample lists approximately 170,000 clones, about 85% occurring once. Specimen: PBMCs. The receptors stem from a boy aged 2 to 10 in good health and CMV-seronegative. CDR3s include the opening cysteine and the closing phenylalanine or tryptophan. D genes are given only for firm matches. Clone size is shown for a subset of rows, as once, few, many or a class of expanded clone.

abundance: NA
v_gene: TRBV28
j_gene: TRBJ2-5
d_gene: TRBD2
CDR3aa: CASSLPPGTSGKETQYF
CDR3nt: TGTGCCAGCAGTTTACCGCCCGGGACTAGCGGCAAAGAGACCCAGTACTTC

abundance: NA
v_gene: TRBV2
j_gene: TRBJ1-2
d_gene: NA
CDR3aa: CASSEAPGHNTRPYGYTF
CDR3nt: TGTGCCAGCAGTGAAGCGCCGGGACACAACACAAGGCCCTATGGCTACACCTTC

abundance: NA
v_gene: TRBV7-9
j_gene: TRBJ2-1
d_gene: NA
CDR3aa: CASSLGQGNRDEQFF
CDR3nt: TGTGCCAGCAGCTTAGGCCAGGGGAACAGGGATGAGCAGTTCTTC

abundance: NA
v_gene: TRBV2
j_gene: TRBJ2-5
d_gene: TRBD2
CDR3aa: CASSGLAPRETQYF
CDR3nt: TGTGCCAGCAGCGGACTAGCCCCCCGGGAGACCCAGTACTTC

abundance: NA
v_gene: TRBV7-9
j_gene: TRBJ1-1
d_gene: NA
CDR3aa: CSSSLSRDTEAFF
CDR3nt: TGTTCCAGCAGCTTATCTCGGGACACTGAAGCTTTCTTT

abundance: NA
v_gene: TRBV28
j_gene: TRBJ2-1
d_gene: TRBD2
CDR3aa: CASSLALHPSGNYEQFF
CDR3nt: TGTGCCAGCAGTTTGGCCCTTCATCCTAGCGGGAACTATGAGCAGTTCTTC

abundance: few
v_gene: TRBV5-1
j_gene: TRBJ2-5
d_gene: NA
CDR3aa: CASSLLGPAGETQYF
CDR3nt: TGCGCCAGCAGCTTACTTGGACCGGCGGGAGAGACCCAGTACTTC

abundance: few
v_gene: TRBV11-2
j_gene: TRBJ2-2
d_gene: NA
CDR3aa: CASSLVLATGELFF
CDR3nt: TGTGCCAGCAGCTTAGTCCTAGCGACCGGGGAGCTGTTTTTT

abundance: NA
v_gene: TRBV21-1
j_gene: TRBJ1-5
d_gene: NA
CDR3aa: CASSATSLPGYSNQPQHF
CDR3nt: TGTGCCAGCAGCGCCACGAGCTTACCAGGGTATAGCAATCAGCCCCAGCATTTT

abundance: NA
v_gene: TRBV7-9
j_gene: TRBJ2-1
d_gene: NA
CDR3aa: CASSLLSGGRRGEQFF
CDR3nt: TGTGCCAGCAGCTTACTTAGCGGAGGGCGGAGGGGTGAGCAGTTCTTC

abundance: NA
v_gene: TRBV5-1
j_gene: TRBJ2-1
d_gene: NA
CDR3aa: CASSLGAGFSYNEQFF
CDR3nt: TGCGCCAGCAGCTTAGGGGCAGGCTTCTCCTACAATGAGCAGTTCTTC

abundance: NA
v_gene: TRBV7-6
j_gene: TRBJ1-3
d_gene: NA
CDR3aa: CASSLGSAGVGNTIYF
CDR3nt: TGTGCCAGCAGCTTAGGCTCTGCAGGGGTCGGAAACACCATATATTTT

abundance: few
v_gene: TRBV7-9
j_gene: TRBJ1-4
d_gene: NA
CDR3aa: CASSPDRLTNEKLFF
CDR3nt: TGTGCCAGCAGCCCAGACAGGTTGACTAATGAAAAACTGTTTTTT

abundance: NA
v_gene: TRBV7-9
j_gene: TRBJ1-2
d_gene: NA
CDR3aa: CASFAGPNYGYTF
CDR3nt: TGTGCCAGTTTCGCGGGTCCCAACTATGGCTACACCTTC

abundance: NA
v_gene: TRBV7-9
j_gene: TRBJ2-5
d_gene: TRBD2
CDR3aa: CASRPDGLAGGWETQYF
CDR3nt: TGTGCCAGCAGACCAGACGGACTAGCGGGAGGGTGGGAGACCCAGTACTTC

abundance: NA
v_gene: TRBV2
j_gene: TRBJ2-7
d_gene: TRBD2
CDR3aa: CASSDALAGRHEQYF
CDR3nt: TGTGCCAGCAGTGACGCCCTAGCGGGAAGACACGAGCAGTACTTC

abundance: NA
v_gene: TRBV5-4
j_gene: TRBJ2-1
d_gene: TRBD1
CDR3aa: CASSPQGATWNEQFF
CDR3nt: TGTGCCAGCAGCCCACAGGGGGCGACTTGGAATGAGCAGTTCTTC

abundance: NA
v_gene: TRBV7-2
j_gene: TRBJ2-3
d_gene: TRBD2
CDR3aa: CASSPSGSGRAADTQYF
CDR3nt: TGTGCCAGCAGCCCTTCGGGGAGCGGGAGGGCCGCAGATACGCAGTATTTT

abundance: NA
v_gene: TRBV27
j_gene: TRBJ2-2
d_gene: TRBD1
CDR3aa: CASSNRDRGNTGELFF
CDR3nt: TGTGCCAGCAGTAACCGGGACAGGGGGAACACCGGGGAGCTGTTTTTT

abundance: few
v_gene: TRBV9
j_gene: TRBJ2-7
d_gene: NA
CDR3aa: CASSVGSDYEQYF
CDR3nt: TGTGCCAGCAGCGTAGGTTCAGACTACGAGCAGTACTTC

abundance: NA
v_gene: TRBV2
j_gene: TRBJ1-1
d_gene: NA
CDR3aa: CASSGAGGSTEAFF
CDR3nt: TGTGCCAGCAGTGGGGCGGGGGGAAGCACTGAAGCTTTCTTT

abundance: NA
v_gene: TRBV30
j_gene: TRBJ2-1
d_gene: NA
CDR3aa: CAWGTPELPPEQFF
CDR3nt: TGTGCCTGGGGGACACCCGAGCTACCTCCGGAGCAGTTCTTC

abundance: NA
v_gene: TRBV2
j_gene: TRBJ2-5
d_gene: NA
CDR3aa: CAASAMYQETQYF
CDR3nt: TGCGCCGCTAGCGCTATGTACCAAGAGACCCAGTACTTC

abundance: NA
v_gene: TRBV28
j_gene: TRBJ1-1
d_gene: NA
CDR3aa: CASSKTPGHYGLSTEAFF
CDR3nt: TGTGCCAGCAGTAAAACACCGGGACACTATGGCCTGAGCACTGAAGCTTTCTTT

abundance: NA
v_gene: TRBV11-2
j_gene: TRBJ2-1
d_gene: NA
CDR3aa: CASSLLAGGSYNEQFF
CDR3nt: TGTGCCAGCAGCTTACTAGCCGGAGGGTCCTACAATGAGCAGTTCTTC

abundance: NA
v_gene: TRBV2
j_gene: TRBJ2-1
d_gene: TRBD2
CDR3aa: CASSPRTSGGYNEQFF
CDR3nt: TGTGCCAGCAGTCCCCGGACTAGCGGGGGATACAATGAGCAGTTCTTC

abundance: NA
v_gene: TRBV5-1
j_gene: TRBJ2-3
d_gene: NA
CDR3aa: CASSSRLTDTQYF
CDR3nt: TGCGCCAGCAGCTCGCGGCTCACAGATACGCAGTATTTT

abundance: NA
v_gene: TRBV7-6
j_gene: TRBJ2-1
d_gene: TRBD1
CDR3aa: CASSLAPRGPNEQFF
CDR3nt: TGTGCCAGCAGCTTAGCACCTAGGGGGCCCAATGAGCAGTTCTTC

abundance: NA
v_gene: TRBV28
j_gene: TRBJ2-5
d_gene: NA
CDR3aa: CASSLLPGTQYF
CDR3nt: TGTGCCAGCAGTTTATTGCCGGGGACCCAGTACTTC

abundance: NA
v_gene: TRBV7-9
j_gene: TRBJ2-1
d_gene: TRBD2
CDR3aa: CASSFFSGRALDEQFF
CDR3nt: TGTGCCAGCAGCTTTTTTAGCGGGAGGGCCTTGGATGAGCAGTTCTTC

abundance: once
v_gene: TRBV29-1
j_gene: TRBJ2-1
d_gene: TRBD1
CDR3aa: CSVETGNNEQFF
CDR3nt: TGCAGCGTTGAGACAGGGAACAATGAGCAGTTCTTC

abundance: NA
v_gene: TRBV7-6
j_gene: TRBJ2-1
d_gene: NA
CDR3aa: CASSYNNEQFF
CDR3nt: TGTGCCAGCAGCTATAACAATGAGCAGTTCTTC

abundance: NA
v_gene: TRBV27
j_gene: TRBJ2-1
d_gene: TRBD2
CDR3aa: CASRPGSGNYNEQFF
CDR3nt: TGTGCCAGCAGGCCGGGAAGCGGGAATTACAATGAGCAGTTCTTC

abundance: once
v_gene: TRBV5-4
j_gene: TRBJ2-5
d_gene: NA
CDR3aa: CASSDSGTRPEETQYF
CDR3nt: TGTGCCAGCAGTGATAGCGGAACCCGCCCCGAAGAGACCCAGTACTTC

abundance: NA
v_gene: TRBV27
j_gene: TRBJ1-6
d_gene: TRBD1
CDR3aa: CASSRTGGGSPLHF
CDR3nt: TGTGCCAGCAGCCGGACAGGGGGCGGGTCACCCCTCCACTTT

abundance: NA
v_gene: TRBV25-1
j_gene: TRBJ1-2
d_gene: NA
CDR3aa: CASSESGSGRYGYTF
CDR3nt: TGTGCCAGCAGTGAATCGGGTTCAGGGCGCTATGGCTACACCTTC

abundance: NA
v_gene: TRBV18
j_gene: TRBJ2-3
d_gene: TRBD1
CDR3aa: CASSLTGQTSTDTQYF
CDR3nt: TGTGCCAGCTCACTGACGGGACAGACAAGCACAGATACGCAGTATTTT

abundance: NA
v_gene: TRBV5-4
j_gene: TRBJ2-3
d_gene: TRBD1
CDR3aa: CASRLDRGSDTQYF
CDR3nt: TGTGCCAGCAGACTTGACAGGGGATCAGATACGCAGTATTTT

abundance: NA
v_gene: TRBV7-9
j_gene: TRBJ2-3
d_gene: NA
CDR3aa: CASSSRLGRPSTDTQYF
CDR3nt: TGTGCCAGCAGCTCCCGATTGGGGCGGCCTAGCACAGATACGCAGTATTTT

abundance: NA
v_gene: TRBV28
j_gene: TRBJ2-3
d_gene: TRBD1
CDR3aa: CASSPGTGVIDTQYF
CDR3nt: TGTGCCAGCAGCCCCGGGACAGGGGTAATAGATACGCAGTATTTT

abundance: NA
v_gene: TRBV30
j_gene: TRBJ1-1
d_gene: NA
CDR3aa: CAWSVGRPLFTEAFF
CDR3nt: TGTGCCTGGAGTGTTGGCAGGCCCCTTTTCACTGAAGCTTTCTTT

abundance: NA
v_gene: TRBV10-2
j_gene: TRBJ2-7
d_gene: TRBD2
CDR3aa: CASSESKIAGVYEQYF
CDR3nt: TGCGCCAGCAGTGAGTCGAAAATAGCGGGAGTTTACGAGCAGTACTTC

abundance: NA
v_gene: TRBV15
j_gene: TRBJ2-3
d_gene: TRBD1
CDR3aa: CATSRADRGLSTDTQYF
CDR3nt: TGTGCCACCAGCAGAGCCGACAGGGGGCTTAGCACAGATACGCAGTATTTT

abundance: NA
v_gene: TRBV23-1
j_gene: TRBJ1-2
d_gene: NA
CDR3aa: CASSQIFRGANYGYTF
CDR3nt: TGCGCCAGCAGTCAAATTTTCAGGGGAGCTAACTATGGCTACACCTTC

abundance: NA
v_gene: TRBV6-6
j_gene: TRBJ1-1
d_gene: NA
CDR3aa: CASRTDRPTEAFF
CDR3nt: TGTGCCAGCAGGACCGACAGGCCCACTGAAGCTTTCTTT

abundance: NA
v_gene: TRBV6-1
j_gene: TRBJ2-5
d_gene: TRBD2
CDR3aa: CASSGPGLAGGPFETQYF
CDR3nt: TGTGCCAGCAGTGGACCGGGACTAGCGGGGGGGCCTTTCGAGACCCAGTACTTC

abundance: NA
v_gene: TRBV20-1
j_gene: TRBJ1-4
d_gene: NA
CDR3aa: CSAGREKLFF
CDR3nt: TGCAGTGCCGGCAGGGAAAAACTGTTTTTT

abundance: NA
v_gene: TRBV5-6
j_gene: TRBJ2-1
d_gene: TRBD2
CDR3aa: CASSLQTSGRPLWQFF
CDR3nt: TGTGCCAGCAGCTTGCAGACTAGCGGGAGGCCCCTGTGGCAGTTCTTC

abundance: NA
v_gene: TRBV6-6
j_gene: TRBJ2-2
d_gene: NA
CDR3aa: CASSYSNTGELFF
CDR3nt: TGTGCCAGCAGTTACAGCAACACCGGGGAGCTGTTTTTT

abundance: NA
v_gene: TRBV7-9
j_gene: TRBJ1-2
d_gene: TRBD1
CDR3aa: CASSNTGDGYTF
CDR3nt: TGTGCCAGCAGCAATACAGGGGACGGCTACACCTTC